This T cell receptor beta chain derives from a study of shared clonotypes between healthy human individuals (dated by TCRdb to between 2020 and 2021). For the study in its entirety: Two women and a few men aged 18 to 49 years were included in the cohort. For each donor, three plates each were used for CD4 naive and CD4 memory, two plates were used for CD8 naive, and one plate was used for CD8 memory. To estimate repertoire size and how much clonotype sharing occurs between individuals, the study deeply sequenced the blood TCR repertoires of five healthy adults. Different laboratories and diverse techniques were used to prepare libraries and sequence TCR repertoires, to increase sequencing depth and limit assay-specific biases. Leukapheresis yielded between about 0.85 and 10 billion PBMCs per donor.

General findings and caveats noted by the study authors: The genetic and exposure-history diversity represented was limited by the small number of donors. Higher generation probabilities were observed for clonotypes shared by all four sorted-subset donors than for non-shared clonotypes. Across a few donors, approximately 5% of naive CD4, approximately 3.6% of naive CD8, under 2.5% of memory CD4, and approximately 0.4% of memory CD8 clonotypes were shared. Only blood was sampled, and tissue TCR repertoires likely differ from those in blood. Incomplete sequencing was indicated by rarefaction of sorted-subset datasets, despite the large sequencing depth. Based on pairwise subsampling, the degree of clonotype sharing among donors was expected to be affected by sequencing depth. Estimated clonotype richness was generally larger for naive than for memory subsets.

Donors were healthy HIV-negative adults with no recently reported acute infections or vaccinations. Every donor was a Caucasian adult residing in Nashville, Tennessee, USA. Magnetic negative selection was used to enrich CD4+ T cells, after which naive cells were positively selected on CD45RA and the negative fraction became the memory subset. Blood was collected by leukapheresis, and PBMCs were isolated by Ficoll-Histopaque density gradient centrifugation and then cryopreserved in liquid nitrogen vapor phase. Purity and quantity of every magnetically sorted T cell population were checked by analytical flow cytometry. Genomic DNA was isolated from every sorted fraction and measured by UV absorbance on a Nanodrop 2000c. The V and J ends are trimmed by 2 bases and 0 bases, leaving 17 bases between them. The CDR3 starts with the cysteine, ends with the phenylalanine, and has 17 residues. The sequence is cut down to CDR3 DNA, 51 bases in frame from base 1.

To note about this clone: Its binding antigen is unknown. No much larger clone exists at a distance of one base, and base qualities are not known.

Using the deep immunoSEQ assay, multiplex PCR amplified TCR CDR3 regions from genomic DNA. Extracted genomic DNA from each cell subset was spread evenly across all wells of several immunoSEQ 96-well plates, with each plate serving as a replicate. For sorted subsets, around 200 ng genomic DNA, equal to tens of thousands of T cell genomes, was loaded into each replicate PCR. Purified libraries were quantified with a Qubit 3.0 fluorometer, sized on a Bioanalyzer 2100, and re-quantified with the KAPA Library Quantification kit. Every immunoSEQ 96-well plate was sequenced on a separate single-read 150-cycle Illumina NextSeq 550 flow cell. The authors processed their data as follows. Because the immunoSEQ output included only junctional sequences and no quality scores, the filtering could not be the same as the filtering used for full-length reads. Sequences were annotated with PyIR, a Python wrapper for IgBLAST v1.9, and V/J genes and CDR3 were assigned using IMGT germline references. Any read was removed if the V/J assignment was weak (E-value above 1e-6), the CDR3 was missing, or the read contained stop codons, out-of-frame junctions, or ambiguous translated residues. V3J clonotypes were defined as sequences sharing the same inferred V gene, J gene, and CDR3 amino acid sequence. The percentage overlap between two repertoires was calculated by dividing the number of shared unique clonotypes by the size of the smaller repertoire. Repertoire richness was assessed with RTK rarefaction, the Chao1 estimator, and Recon v2.1 estimates of unobserved clonotypes. Generation probabilities for all TCRbeta clonotypes obtained by the gDNA method from a handful of donors were computed using OLGA. TCRdb holds this immuneACCESS table with in-frame rearrangements only. Some clones are missing; in checked studies, unresolved V genes explain under half, and the rest has no known cause. Clone size and the V and J calls come from that table; the DNA yielded D and trimming. The table for this sample lists millions of clones; over 85% of them were counted only once. The top ten clonotypes cover 0.13% of the sample.

Specimen: naive CD4+ T cells sorted from blood. The intended sense of this specimen's cell subset or site label: CD45RA+ positively selected. The rearranged segments are TRBV23-1 and TRBJ2-7; too little of a D gene remains to name it. TRBV23-1 has ORF status, its function being uncertain. The clonotype comes from a man aged 18 to 29 in good health. The CDR3 in this case is CASSQTSESRSSYEQYF. The DNA is TGCGCCAGCAGTCAAACCAGCGAGAGCCGAAGCTCCTACGAGCAGTACTTC.